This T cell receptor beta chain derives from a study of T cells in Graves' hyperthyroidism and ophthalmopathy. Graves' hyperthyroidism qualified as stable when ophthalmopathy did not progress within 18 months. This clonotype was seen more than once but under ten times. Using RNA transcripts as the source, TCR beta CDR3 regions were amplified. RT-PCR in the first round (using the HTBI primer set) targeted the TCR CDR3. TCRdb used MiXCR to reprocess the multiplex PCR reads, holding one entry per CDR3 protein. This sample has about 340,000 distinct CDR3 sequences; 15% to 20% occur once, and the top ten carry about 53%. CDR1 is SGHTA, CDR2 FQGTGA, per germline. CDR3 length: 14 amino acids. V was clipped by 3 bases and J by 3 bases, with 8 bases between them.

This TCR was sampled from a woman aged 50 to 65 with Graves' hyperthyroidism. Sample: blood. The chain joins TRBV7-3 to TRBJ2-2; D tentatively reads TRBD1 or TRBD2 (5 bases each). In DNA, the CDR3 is TGTGCCAGCAGCTTTCGAGGGGACACCGGGGAGCTGTTTTTT. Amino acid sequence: CASSFRGDTGELFF.